Each of the 31 T cell receptor beta chains below was sequenced from the same sample in a study of shared clonotypes between healthy human individuals. Libraries were prepared by immunoSEQ multiplex PCR; TCRdb keeps only in-frame clonotypes and omits some of them. The sample has millions of clones; approximately 95% are singletons. Sequenced input: naive CD4+ T cells from PBMCs. Subset meaning: CD45RA+ positively selected. All receptors come from a man aged 18-30 years in good health. Some clones in this sample may be carry-over from other donors' samples.

J is TRBJ2-2 and V is TRBV6-1; the D gene is possibly TRBD1 (5 bases). Trimming stripped 9 bases from V and 3 bases from J, with 8 bases between. From germline, CDR1 is MNHNS and CDR2 SASEGT. CDR3 length: 12 amino acids. CDR3 DNA sequence: TGTGCCAGTGGACATTACACCGGGGAGCTGTTTTTT. This translates into CASGHYTGELFF.

The V gene is TRBV7-8, the J gene TRBJ1-2; D is perhaps TRBD1 (6 bases). V was clipped by 1 base and J by 6 bases, with 18 bases between them. The CDR3 runs to 16 residues. Germline V lookup: CDR1 SGHVS, CDR2 FQNEAQ. CDR3 bases: TGTGCCAGCAGCTTAGTTATGGGGGGCGAGGTGGATGGCTACACCTTC. Translating it yields CASSLVMGGEVDGYTF.

This chain uses TRBV29-1 with TRBJ1-2, with D possibly being TRBD1 (6 bases). Trimming stripped 7 bases from V and 0 bases from J, with 12 bases between. CDR1 and CDR2 from the germline V gene are SQVTM and ANQGSEA. This CDR3 is built from 13 residues. The DNA of the CDR3 is TGCAGCGCTACAGGGCTAGCTAACTATGGCTACACCTTC. This translates into CSATGLANYGYTF.

The V call is TRBV7-9, the J call TRBJ2-2; TRBD1 matches 8 bases. Germline assignment: CDR1 SEHNR and CDR2 FQNEAQ (reference sequence). The CDR3 covers 16 residues. Trimming cost V 4 bases and J 3 bases; bases outside gene matches: 7. As DNA, the CDR3 is TGTGCCAGCAGCTCCAAAGGGACAGGCGACACCGGGGAGCTGTTTTTT. Translation: CASSSKGTGDTGELFF.

This chain joins TRBV30 and TRBJ1-3, with D possibly matching TRBD1 (5 bases). CDR3 length: 13 amino acids. Trimming stripped 3 bases from V and 5 bases from J, with 11 bases between. Germline CDR1 and CDR2: GTSNPN and SVGIG (reference sequence). The CDR3 DNA is TGTGCCTGGAGCGGGACTGGGCGAAACACCATATATTTT. Its translation is CAWSGTGRNTIYF.

The genes are TRBV14 and TRBJ2-2; no clear D gene. The CDR3 has 14 amino acids. V was clipped by 1 base and J by 6 bases, with 9 bases between them. Germline V lookup: CDR1 SGHDN, CDR2 FVKESK. CDR3 sequence: CASSQAYAAGELFF. The CDR3 DNA reads as TGTGCCAGCAGCCAAGCCTACGCTGCCGGGGAGCTGTTTTTT.

The chain carries TRBV5-4 and TRBJ2-3; possible D gene TRBD1, 5 bases. Trimming pared 3 bases from V and 0 bases from J, leaving 14 bases between. Germline V gene sequence: CDR1 SGHNT, CDR2 YYREEE (reference sequence). The CDR3 is 16 residues long. This CDR3 reads CASSSWGLTSTDTQYF. In DNA form, the CDR3 reads TGTGCCAGCAGCTCGTGGGGCCTAACTAGCACAGATACGCAGTATTTT.

This chain connects TRBV6-6 to TRBJ1-5; the D is unclear. The germline gives CDR1 MNHNY, CDR2 SVGAGI (reference sequence). V lost 0 bases, J lost 4 bases, and 13 bases lay in between. This CDR3 has 16 amino acids. The CDR3 bases are TGTGCCAGCAGTTACTCGGGGTTAGGCCAGAATCAGCCCCAGCATTTT. Protein product: CASSYSGLGQNQPQHF.

This clone was picked up a small number of times. The chain uses TRBV7-9 and TRBJ2-3; 13 bases fit TRBD2. This CDR3 is 17 amino acids long. Germline assignment: CDR1 SEHNR and CDR2 FQNEAQ (reference sequence). Germline trimming cut 5 bases from V and 4 bases from J; bases unmatched to any gene: 9. As DNA, the CDR3 is TGTGCCAGCAGCCAAACTAGCGGGAGGGCCGGGGCAGATACGCAGTATTTT. This gives the protein CASSQTSGRAGADTQYF. The full variable domain, rest sourced from reference TRBV7-9 and TRBJ2-3, is DTGVSQNPRHKITKRGQNVTFRCDPISEHNRLYWYRQTLGQGPEFLTYFQNEAQLEKSRLLSDRFSAERPKGSFSTLEIQRTEQGDSAMYLCASSQTSGRAGADTQYFGPGTRLTVL.

The chain combines TRBV11-3 with TRBJ2-1, with a possible D match to TRBD2 (5 bases). The V gene lost 0 bases and the J gene lost 1 base, with 10 bases spanning the gap. The CDR3 has 16 residues. The V gene's germline CDR1 is SGHNT and CDR2 YENEEA. Here the CDR3 reads CASSLEGGLSYNEQFF. The CDR3 coding sequence is TGTGCCAGCAGCTTAGAGGGCGGGCTTTCCTACAATGAGCAGTTCTTC.

The J gene is TRBJ2-3, the V gene TRBV28; 7 nucleotides match TRBD1. The CDR3 consists of 16 residues. Unmatched junction bases numbered 11, after V lost 6 bases and J lost 2 bases. The V gene's germline CDR1 is MDHEN and CDR2 SYDVKM. The DNA of the CDR3 is TGTGCCAGCAGCTCCGAGGGGGCAGGGAACACAGATACGCAGTATTTT. Amino acid sequence: CASSSEGAGNTDTQYF.

This chain uses TRBV10-1 with TRBJ2-3; 12 bases map to TRBD2. Trimming cost V 4 bases and J 3 bases; bases outside gene matches: 8. The CDR3 extends over 17 amino acids. Germline V gene data show CDR1 as WNHNN and CDR2 as SYGVQD (reference sequence). Here the CDR3 reads CASSGSSGRGSTDTQYF. In DNA form, the CDR3 reads TGCGCCAGCAGTGGATCTAGCGGGAGGGGTTCGACAGATACGCAGTATTTT.

This clone appeared once. This rearrangement joins TRBV27 to TRBJ2-3; TRBD1 is a possible D gene (5 bases). Germline V gene data show CDR1 as MNHEY and CDR2 as SMNVEV (reference sequence). Trimming cost V 5 bases and J 1 base, with 10 bases left between them. The CDR3 is made up of 14 amino acids. CDR3 protein: CASSIWGGTDTQYF. The CDR3 DNA follows: TGTGCCAGCAGTATATGGGGCGGCACAGATACGCAGTATTTT.

This chain connects TRBV28 to TRBJ2-7; D possibly corresponds to TRBD2 (5 bases). There are 14 residues in the CDR3. The germline V and J ends were trimmed by 3 bases and 4 bases, with 13 bases remaining between them. The germline V gene encodes CDR1 MDHEN and CDR2 SYDVKM. Here the CDR3 DNA reads TGTGCCAGCAGTTTCCGGGGTTGGGGATACGAGCAGTACTTC. Protein sequence: CASSFRGWGYEQYF.

The rearrangement joins TRBV7-9 to TRBJ2-3, with D possibly matching TRBD2 (6 bases). Germline V gives CDR1 SEHNR, CDR2 FQNEAQ (reference sequence). There are 12 residues in the CDR3. V shed 8 bases and J shed 8 bases, with 14 bases lying between them. CDR3 DNA: TGTGCCAGCTCCCGCGGGGCGGGTACGCAGTATTTT. Translation gives CASSRGAGTQYF.

The genes are TRBV18 and TRBJ1-2; D remains unclear. The V end lost 3 bases, the J end lost 8 bases, and 7 bases lay between the germline ends. Germline values: CDR1 KGHSH, CDR2 LQKENI. The CDR3 contains 11 residues. The CDR3 loop reads CASSPLAGYTF. The CDR3 DNA reads TGTGCCAGCTCACCCCTTGCCGGCTACACCTTC. Based on the CDR3 plus reference TRBV18 and TRBJ1-2, the full variable domain is NAGVMQNPRHLVRRRGQEARLRCSPMKGHSHVYWYRQLPEEGLKFMVYLQKENIIDESGMPKERFSAEFPKEGPSILRIQQVVRGDSAAYFCASSPLAGYTFGSGTRLTVV.

As DNA, the CDR3 is TGTGCTAGTAGTCTGAGATTGAACTACAATGAGCAGTTCTTC. Residues: CASSLRLNYNEQFF. The chain has TRBV12-5 and TRBJ2-1; no clear D gene. Germline V gene data show CDR1 as LGHNT and CDR2 as FRNRAP. The ends were cut back, 8 bases at V and 3 bases at J, with 14 bases in the middle. The CDR3 is 14 residues long.

The chain joins TRBV6-5 to TRBJ2-7; 13 bases agree with TRBD2. The ends lost 2 bases at V and 2 bases at J; junction bases unmatched: 3. CDR3 length: 16 amino acids. Germline-derived CDR1 and CDR2 are MNHEY and SVGAGI. The CDR3 is CASSYRTSGRAYEQYF. CDR3 in DNA: TGTGCCAGCAGTTACAGGACTAGCGGGAGAGCCTACGAGCAGTACTTC.

The J gene is TRBJ1-2, the V gene TRBV27; 8 bases align to TRBD1. V was pared by 1 base and J by 0 bases, with 4 bases of the junction left unmatched. Germline values: CDR1 MNHEY, CDR2 SMNVEV (reference sequence). The CDR3 is 16 residues long. The DNA for the CDR3 is TGTGCCAGCAGTTTATGGGGACAGGCGACTAACTATGGCTACACCTTC. It encodes CASSLWGQATNYGYTF.

As for this clone: The sample has other DNA sequences that encode this CDR3 too. The chain couples TRBV18 to TRBJ2-7; 7 nucleotides align to TRBD2. The CDR3 spans 16 residues. J gave up 0 bases and V 3 bases, and 8 bases lay outside the gene matches. Looked up from germline, CDR1 is KGHSH and CDR2 is LQKENI. CDR3 nucleotide sequence: TGTGCCAGCTCACCCCCGGGGCTAGCGGACTCCTACGAGCAGTACTTC. Translated, it gives CASSPPGLADSYEQYF.

In its sample, this clone was seen once. This chain joins TRBV27 and TRBJ2-5; perhaps TRBD2 as D (6 bases). The CDR3 totals 19 residues. Trimming shortened V by 5 bases and J by 7 bases, and 32 bases separated the two germline ends. The germline gives CDR1 MNHEY, CDR2 SMNVEV (reference sequence). Here the CDR3 reads CASSPVPQRVESKRGTQYF. Written as DNA, the CDR3 is TGTGCCAGCAGTCCCGTCCCCCAGCGGGTCGAGTCGAAAAGGGGGACCCAGTACTTC.

This chain joins TRBV25-1 and TRBJ2-1; 9 bases fit TRBD2. The CDR3 totals 15 residues. J gave up 6 bases and V 7 bases, and 10 bases lay outside the gene matches. The germline V gene encodes CDR1 MGHDK and CDR2 SYGVNS. Here the CDR3 DNA reads TGTGCCAGCACCTTAGCGGGAGCCGAGGTCAATGAGCAGTTCTTC. This gives the protein CASTLAGAEVNEQFF.

V is TRBV30 and J is TRBJ2-3, with 11 bases aligning to TRBD2. Per the germline V gene, CDR1 is GTSNPN and CDR2 is SVGIG (reference sequence). This CDR3 has 16 amino acids. The V and J ends lost 1 base and 4 bases, in that order; junction bases with no gene match: 7. CDR3 sequence: CAWSAGTSGTADTQYF. The CDR3 coding sequence is TGTGCCTGGAGTGCCGGGACTAGCGGAACGGCAGATACGCAGTATTTT. The whole variable domain, remainder taken from reference TRBV30 and TRBJ2-3, is SQTIHQWPATLVQPVGSPLSLECTVEGTSNPNLYWYRQAAGRGLQLLFYSVGIGQISSEVPQNLSASRPQDRQFILSSKKLLLSDSGFYLCAWSAGTSGTADTQYFGPGTRLTVL.

The chain recombines TRBV4-1 with TRBJ2-3; 8 nucleotides line up with TRBD2. This CDR3 is built from 15 residues. V was clipped by 8 bases and J by 4 bases; unmatched bases: 11. Germline V gene lookup returns CDR1 MGHRA and CDR2 YSYEKL. In DNA form, the CDR3 reads TGCGCCAGCCTTGGGGGGACTAGTCGTTCAGATACGCAGTATTTT. Protein sequence: CASLGGTSRSDTQYF.

The rearrangement links TRBV5-4 to TRBJ1-2, with TRBD1 as a possible D gene (6 bases). Trimming removed 0 bases at V and 2 bases at J, with 8 bases between. Germline loops: CDR1 SGHNT, CDR2 YYREEE (reference sequence). The CDR3 length is 14 residues. The DNA for the CDR3 is TGTGCCAGCAGCTTGGCCACAGGGAACTATGGCTACACCTTC. It encodes CASSLATGNYGYTF.

CDR3 coding DNA: TGCGCCAGCAGCCAGCAGCCGGACAACCAAGAGACCCAGTACTTC. Protein product: CASSQQPDNQETQYF. The V gene is TRBV4-1, the J gene TRBJ2-5; D possibly corresponds to TRBD1 (5 bases). Trimming pared 3 bases from V and 0 bases from J, leaving 11 bases between. Germline V gene lookup returns CDR1 MGHRA and CDR2 YSYEKL. This CDR3 is 15 amino acids long.

In the case of this clone: Other DNA sequences in this specimen translate into the identical CDR3. The gene calls are TRBV6-5 and TRBJ2-7; possible D gene TRBD2, 5 bases. The CDR3 runs 14 residues. V lost 5 bases to trimming and J lost 2 bases, with 13 bases between them. Per the germline V gene, CDR1 is MNHEY and CDR2 is SVGAGI. The CDR3 DNA reads as TGTGCCAGCAGTCCCAGACGGGGTACCTACGAGCAGTACTTC. Translating it yields CASSPRRGTYEQYF.

This clone was detected once. The J gene is TRBJ2-1, the V gene TRBV5-6, with D tentatively TRBD1 (6 bases). Trimming removed 1 base at V and 9 bases at J, with 17 bases between. Germline values: CDR1 SGHDT, CDR2 YYEEEE. The CDR3 is 15 amino acids. The CDR3 loop reads CASSLTGSSPREQFF. The CDR3 nucleotides read TGTGCCAGCAGCTTGACAGGGTCCAGTCCCCGTGAGCAGTTCTTC.

This clone showed up just a few times. The rearrangement links TRBV5-5 to TRBJ1-1; D not resolved. Trimming stripped 0 bases from V and 1 base from J, with 7 bases between. The CDR3 covers 14 residues. In germline, CDR1 is SGHKS, CDR2 YYEKEE (reference sequence). The CDR3 nucleotides are TGTGCCAGCAGCTTGGGGGCTGGGAACACTGAAGCTTTCTTT. Translated, it gives CASSLGAGNTEAFF.

The CDR3 sequence is CASSELATSSYNEQFF. The CDR3 DNA sequence: TGCGCCAGCAGCGAACTAGCGACGAGCTCCTACAATGAGCAGTTCTTC. V is TRBV5-1 and J is TRBJ2-1, with 7 nucleotides matching TRBD2. CDR1 is SGHRS, CDR2 YFSETQ, per germline. The V segment lost 4 bases and the J segment 0 bases; nucleotides outside the gene matches: 7. This CDR3 has 16 amino acids.

The chain joins TRBV7-8 to TRBJ1-1, with D tentatively TRBD1 (6 bases). V was pared by 5 bases and J by 2 bases, with 15 bases between. Germline V lookup: CDR1 SGHVS, CDR2 FQNEAQ. This CDR3 spans 15 amino acids. The chain's CDR3 is CASSIQGMVNTEAFF. Here the CDR3 DNA reads TGTGCCAGCAGCATCCAGGGGATGGTTAACACTGAAGCTTTCTTT. The variable domain in full, with the rest retrieved from reference TRBV7-8 and TRBJ1-1, is GAGVSQSPRYKVAKRGQDVALRCDPISGHVSLFWYQQALGQGPEFLTYFQNEAQLDKSGLPSDRFFAERPEGSVSTLKIQRTQQEDSAVYLCASSIQGMVNTEAFFGQGTRLTVV.